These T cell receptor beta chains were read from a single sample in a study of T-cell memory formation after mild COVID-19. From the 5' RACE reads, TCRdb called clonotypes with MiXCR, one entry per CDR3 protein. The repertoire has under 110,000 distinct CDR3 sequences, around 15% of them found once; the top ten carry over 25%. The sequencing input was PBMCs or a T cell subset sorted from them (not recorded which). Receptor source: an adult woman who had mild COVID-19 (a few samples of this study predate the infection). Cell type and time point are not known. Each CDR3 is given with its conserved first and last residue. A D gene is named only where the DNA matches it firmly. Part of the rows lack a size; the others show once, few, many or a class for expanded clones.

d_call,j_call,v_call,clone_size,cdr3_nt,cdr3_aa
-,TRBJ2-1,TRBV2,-,TGTGCCAGCAGTGCCCGGGGGAGGCCCTACAATGAGCAGTTCTTC,CASSARGRPYNEQFF
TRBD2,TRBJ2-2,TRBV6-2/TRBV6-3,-,TGTGCCAGCAGTTACGAGGGCAGGGAGGGAACCGGGGAGCTGTTTTTT,CASSYEGREGTGELFF
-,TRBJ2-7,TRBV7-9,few,TGTGCCAGCAGCTTAGCGTTCCAGAGGGACTACGAGCAGTACTTC,CASSLAFQRDYEQYF
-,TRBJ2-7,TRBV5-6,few,TGTGCCAGCAGCCTGGAGAGGGTGAGAAGAGCCTACGAGCAGTACTTC,CASSLERVRRAYEQYF
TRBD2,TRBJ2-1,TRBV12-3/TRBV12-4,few,TGTGCCAGCAGTTTAGTTAGCGGGAGTTTTGATGAGCAGTTCTTC,CASSLVSGSFDEQFF
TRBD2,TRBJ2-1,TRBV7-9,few,TGTGCCAGCAGCCCTAGCGGCCCTTACAATGAGCAGTTCTTC,CASSPSGPYNEQFF
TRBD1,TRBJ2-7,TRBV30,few,TGTGCCTGGGCAACGGGACAGTCCTACGAGCAGTACTTC,CAWATGQSYEQYF
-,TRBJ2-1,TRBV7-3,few,TGTGCCAGCAGCTTAAGGAGCTCCTACAATGAGCAGTTCTTC,CASSLRSSYNEQFF
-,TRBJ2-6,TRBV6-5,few,TGTGCCAGCAGATACGGACCCTTCTCTGGGGCCAACGTCCTGACTTTC,CASRYGPFSGANVLTF
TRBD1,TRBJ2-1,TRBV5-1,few,TGCGCCAGCAGCTGGACAGGGGGCGGTCTCTACAATGAGCAGTTCTTC,CASSWTGGGLYNEQFF
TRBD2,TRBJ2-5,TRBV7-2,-,TGTGCCAGCAGCCTTCTAGCGGGCTTACAAGAGACCCAGTACTTC,CASSLLAGLQETQYF
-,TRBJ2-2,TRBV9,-,TGTGCCAGCAGCCTTAGGTCAGCGGGTCAACCAGGGGAGCTGTTTTTT,CASSLRSAGQPGELFF
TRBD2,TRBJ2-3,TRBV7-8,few,TGTGCCAGCAGCTTAGCAGGGGATGGCGGGGGGGCAACAGATACGCAGTATTTT,CASSLAGDGGGATDTQYF
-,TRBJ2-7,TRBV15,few,TGTGCCACCAGCAGAGATTCTTGGGACAAGGCTCTCGAGCAGTACTTC,CATSRDSWDKALEQYF
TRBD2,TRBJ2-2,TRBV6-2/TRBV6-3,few,TGTGCCAGCAATAAGCGGGGGGCCGGCGGGGAGCTGTTTTTT,CASNKRGAGGELFF
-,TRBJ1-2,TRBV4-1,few,TGCGCCAGCAGCCAAGAGTGGGAAGCTAACTATGGCTACACCTTC,CASSQEWEANYGYTF
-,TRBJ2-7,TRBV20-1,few,TGCAGTGCTAGAGGGCAAAACTCCTACGAGCAGTACTTC,CSARGQNSYEQYF
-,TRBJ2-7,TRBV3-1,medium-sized,TGTGCCAGCAGTGTCGGGTTTACAGGGCCCTACGAGCAGTACTTC,CASSVGFTGPYEQYF
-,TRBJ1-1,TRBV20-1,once,TGCAGTGCTAGAGCTCATAGTCAGGTAATGAACACTGAAGCTTTCTTT,CSARAHSQVMNTEAFF
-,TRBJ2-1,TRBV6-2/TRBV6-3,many,TGTGCCAGCTCCAGCGTCCCTCACAATGAGCAGTTCTTC,CASSSVPHNEQFF
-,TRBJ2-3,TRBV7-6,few,TGTGCCAGCAGCTTAAATGGCGATACGCAGTATTTT,CASSLNGDTQYF
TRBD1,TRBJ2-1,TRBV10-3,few,TGTGCCATCAGGCTGGACAGGAGTGATGGAGATGAGCAGTTCTTC,CAIRLDRSDGDEQFF
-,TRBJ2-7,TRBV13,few,TGTGCCAGCAGCTCCGGAGAGACAGGAAGAACCTACGAGCAGTACTTC,CASSSGETGRTYEQYF
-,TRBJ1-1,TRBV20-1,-,TGCAGTGCTAGAGCCCCGGGACCGACCGACACTGAAGCTTTCTTT,CSARAPGPTDTEAFF
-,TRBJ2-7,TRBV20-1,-,TGCAGTGCTAGAGATAGTATTAGTTTATCCCGGTCCTACGAGCAGTACTTC,CSARDSISLSRSYEQYF
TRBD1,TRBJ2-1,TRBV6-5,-,TGTGCCAGCAGCCCCCCGGACAGGGAACAGTTCTTC,CASSPPDREQFF
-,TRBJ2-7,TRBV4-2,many,TGTGCCAGCAGCCAAGAGGTGGCGGCGGACGAGCAGTACTTC,CASSQEVAADEQYF
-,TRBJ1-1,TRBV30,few,TGTGCCTGGAGTTTCGGGAACCCCAGCACTGAAGCTTTCTTT,CAWSFGNPSTEAFF
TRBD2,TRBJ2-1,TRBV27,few,TGTGCCAGCAGTCCTGTCAGAGTAGCGGGATATGTGGAGCAGTTCTTC,CASSPVRVAGYVEQFF
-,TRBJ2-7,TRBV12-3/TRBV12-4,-,TGTGCCAGCAGTGTCCCGGCGGGGGCGGGGTACGAGCAGTACTTC,CASSVPAGAGYEQYF
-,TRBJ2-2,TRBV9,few,TGTGCCAGCAGCGTTTACCGGGGTGGGACCGGGGAGCTGTTTTTT,CASSVYRGGTGELFF
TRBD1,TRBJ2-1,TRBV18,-,TGTGCCAGCCCGAAAGACCGGGACAGGGGCAATGAGCAGTTCTTC,CASPKDRDRGNEQFF
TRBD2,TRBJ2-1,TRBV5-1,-,TGCGCCAGCAGCGAAATAGCGGGAGCCCTTGCGGGTGAGCAGTTCTTC,CASSEIAGALAGEQFF
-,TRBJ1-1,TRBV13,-,TGTGCCAGCAGCTTAGACAGGACCACTGAAGCTTTCTTT,CASSLDRTTEAFF
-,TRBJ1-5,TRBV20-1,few,TGCAGTGCCCCGGAGGGGGGAGTTTTTCAGCCCCAGCATTTT,CSAPEGGVFQPQHF
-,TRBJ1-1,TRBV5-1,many,TGCGCCAGCAGCTTGGAGTCAGCGACTGAAGCTTTCTTT,CASSLESATEAFF
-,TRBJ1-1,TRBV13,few,TGTGCCAGCAGCCAAGCCCCCGGGGCTCGGAACACTGAAGCTTTCTTT,CASSQAPGARNTEAFF
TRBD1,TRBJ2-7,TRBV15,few,TGTGCCACCAGCAGCCTCGGACAGGGGGACTCCTACGAGCAGTACTTC,CATSSLGQGDSYEQYF
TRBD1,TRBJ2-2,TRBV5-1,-,TGCGCCAGCAGGCCAGGGACAGGGGGCACCGGGGAGCTGTTTTTT,CASRPGTGGTGELFF
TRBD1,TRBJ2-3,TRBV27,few,TGTGCCAGCAGACCTGCTGACAGGGTTGAAGATACGCAGTATTTT,CASRPADRVEDTQYF
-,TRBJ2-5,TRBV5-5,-,TGTGCCAGCACTGTGGGGGGAGGTTCAGGAGAGACCCAGTACTTC,CASTVGGGSGETQYF
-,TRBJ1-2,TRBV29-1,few,TGCAGCGTTGGGACAGCTGCTAACTATGGCTACACCTTC,CSVGTAANYGYTF
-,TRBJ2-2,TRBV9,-,TGTGCCAGCCGTAAGGCTTTAGCGGCCTTAAAGGGGGAGCTGTTTTTT,CASRKALAALKGELFF
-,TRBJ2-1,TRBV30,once,TGTGCCTGGTCCGGGACCTTCAATGCACAGTTCTTC,CAWSGTFNAQFF
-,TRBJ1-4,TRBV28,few,TGTGCCAGCAGCCCGCCGGGACGCCAACCTGTTTTT,CASSPPGRQPVF
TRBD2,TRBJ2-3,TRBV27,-,TGTGCCAGCAGTTTTGGGACTAACACAGATACGCAGTATTTT,CASSFGTNTDTQYF
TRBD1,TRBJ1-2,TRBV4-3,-,TGCGCCAGCAGCCAGGGGACAGGGGGAGATTGGTATGGCTACACCTTC,CASSQGTGGDWYGYTF
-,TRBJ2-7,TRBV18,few,TGTGCCAGCTCACCTACGACCTACGAGCAGTACTTC,CASSPTTYEQYF
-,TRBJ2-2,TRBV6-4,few,TGTGCCAGCAGTGACTCCGGGATGGGCACCGGGGAGCTGTTTTTT,CASSDSGMGTGELFF
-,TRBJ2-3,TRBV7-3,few,TGTGCCAGCAGCCCTGGGACGCATACGCAGTATTTT,CASSPGTHTQYF
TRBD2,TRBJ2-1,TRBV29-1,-,TGCAGCGTTCTCCAGCGGGAGACCTACAATGAGCAGTTCTTC,CSVLQRETYNEQFF
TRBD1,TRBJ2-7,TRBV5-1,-,TGCGCCAGCAGTGACCTTGGACAGGGGTTACACGAGCAGTACTTC,CASSDLGQGLHEQYF
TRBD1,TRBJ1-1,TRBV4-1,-,TGCGCCAGCAGCCAAACCGGGACAGGGAACACTGAAGCTTTCTTT,CASSQTGTGNTEAFF
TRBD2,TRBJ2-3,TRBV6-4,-,TGTGCCAGCAGTTCCTCCGGGACTAAAGGCACAGATACGCAGTATTTT,CASSSSGTKGTDTQYF
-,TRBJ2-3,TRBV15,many,TGTGCCACCGCCTTAGGCTTAGGAACAGATACGCAGTATTTT,CATALGLGTDTQYF
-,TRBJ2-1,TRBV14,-,TGTGCCAGCAGCCCAAGTAGCGTAAGTGAGCAGTTCTTC,CASSPSSVSEQFF
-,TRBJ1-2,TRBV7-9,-,TGTGCCAGCAGCTTAGCTCCAGGGCCCAAAGGCTACACCTTC,CASSLAPGPKGYTF
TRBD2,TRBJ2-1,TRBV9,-,TGTGCCAGCAGTGTCGCGGGAGGGCCTTACAATGAGCAGTTCTTC,CASSVAGGPYNEQFF
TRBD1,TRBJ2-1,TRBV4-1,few,TGCGCCAGCAGCCAACCTTTGACAGGGGCCTCCTACAATGAGCAGTTCTTC,CASSQPLTGASYNEQFF